This record looks at one TCR beta chain sequence and its context. Its antigen target is currently unknown. Base qualities are not at hand, and no much larger clone is one base apart. The source of the sample is a study of T cell responses to AZD1222 COVID-19 vaccine (dated by TCRdb to the early 2020s). Regarding the complete study: A total of 233 trial participants underwent TCR sequencing, of whom about 210 had received two doses of AZD1222 and roughly 26 had received two doses of the MenACWY control vaccine. Enrollment into the trials was organized by age into subgroups of 18-55, 56-69 and 70-plus years, and those subgroups contained approximately 150, 30 and 60 TCR-sequenced participants, respectively.

CDR3 length: 16 amino acids, cysteine to phenylalanine. Only the CDR3 region is kept as DNA, spanning 48 bases read in frame from base 1. The germline V gene gives CDR1 as SGHVS and CDR2 as FNYEAQ. V loses 0 bases at its end and J loses 5 bases; junction bases beyond the gene matches: 4. The time point tag for this specimen amounts to: about 28 days (+/-7) after the second vaccine dose. AZD1222 recipients whose second dose came at about 4 weeks and those whose second dose came at about 12 weeks were combined into one group, since spike-specific TCR depth and breadth did not differ between the two schedules. Vaccinee samples came from UK trials COV001 and COV002, including a single-blind randomized controlled phase 2/3 trial of AZD1222 (ChAdOx1 nCoV-19) in healthy adults. For TCRbeta chain sequencing, PBMC samples were collected from trial participants at day 0 and at day 28 after the second dose.

The CDR3 regions of human TCRbeta chains were subjected to immunosequencing. Per the original workflow: Repertoire TCRs were matched against a reference library of SARS-CoV-2-specific TCRs generated with the MIRA antigen-specificity platform. Breadth was defined as the fraction of unique TCRs that were SARS-CoV-2-associated. Depth was defined as the fraction of total T cells that were SARS-CoV-2-associated. Using the MIRA data, each spike-specific TCR was assigned both to the spike region to which the TCR was reactive and to a CD4 or CD8 class. Log10-transformed breadth and depth values were compared by one-way ANOVA with Sidak's multiple comparisons tests. In its TCRdb copy, this immuneACCESS table keeps in-frame sequences only and misses some clones. Where compared with another copy, unresolved V genes explain less than half of these, and the others have no known cause. Clone size and the V and J calls come from that table; the DNA yielded D and trimming. This sample has approximately 130,000 clones in its table, and approximately 88% of those were observed once. The ten biggest clones cover more than 5.5% of the sample.

On the study overall, not on this receptor specifically: Reportedly, close to half of the unique spike-specific TCRs recognized epitopes lying outside the regions that are mutated in the B.1.351 and B.1.1.7 variants. Vaccine-associated CD4 TCRs spanned the whole spike protein, with dominant responses in regions 160-218 and 743-854. Spike-specific TCR breadth and depth rose significantly after two AZD1222 doses compared with day 0 and with MenACWY recipients. Because no samples from the day 14 peak response were available, repertoires could be characterized only after the peak T cell response. Conclusions about previously exposed vaccinees are limited, since just a handful of AZD1222 recipients were seropositive for SARS-CoV-2 at baseline. Participants were mostly white British, with more females than males. The authors suggested clonal diversity may have been underestimated. The 56-69-year group was small, and its depth increase did not reach significance, likely because of low power.

The receptor was isolated from an adult who received the AZD1222 COVID-19 vaccine. The material was peripheral blood, obtained 28 days after the second AZD1222 dose. The chain is assembled from TRBV7-6 and TRBJ2-5; 12 middle bases align to TRBD1. The DNA sequence is TGTGCCAGCAGCTTAGCGGGACAGGGGGCTGGGGAGACCCAGTACTTC. Its coded protein is CASSLAGQGAGETQYF.